The rows below give T cell receptor beta chains drawn from one sample of a study of T cell responses to AZD1222 COVID-19 vaccine. The repertoire was sequenced with immunoSEQ multiplex PCR; TCRdb's copy has only in-frame clones and lacks some. This table holds about 84,000 clones, around nine tenths found once. Sample: peripheral blood, taken 28 days after the second AZD1222 dose. Receptors were obtained from an adult who received the AZD1222 COVID-19 vaccine. The CDR3 runs from the conserved cysteine through the conserved F or W. Fields, in order: clone size, D gene, J gene, V gene, CDR3 protein, CDR3 DNA. The D gene is left open where the match is weak. A clone size is listed for some rows: how often the clone was seen (once, few, many), or a class if it is expanded.

- | - | TRBJ2-6 | TRBV25-1 | CASSEWGANVLTF | TGTGCCAGCAGTGAATGGGGGGCCAACGTCCTGACTTTC
- | TRBD1 | TRBJ1-1 | TRBV6-5 | CAGTSGTGNTEAFF | TGTGCCGGCACTTCAGGGACAGGGAACACTGAAGCTTTCTTT
- | TRBD2 | TRBJ2-1 | TRBV6-4 | CASSDSSGGANEQFF | TGTGCCAGCAGTGACTCTAGCGGGGGGGCCAATGAGCAGTTCTTC
- | - | TRBJ2-7 | TRBV29-1 | CSVRGGPASYEQYF | TGCAGCGTTAGAGGGGGACCTGCCTCCTACGAGCAGTACTTC
- | - | TRBJ1-6 | TRBV2 | CASRYSNSPLHF | TGTGCCAGCAGATACAGTAATTCACCCCTCCACTTT
- | - | TRBJ1-6 | TRBV11-2 | CASSLDHGLGGDNSPLHF | TGTGCCAGCAGCTTAGATCATGGCCTTGGGGGGGATAATTCACCCCTCCACTTT
- | - | TRBJ2-2 | TRBV20-1 | CSARVHGELFF | TGCAGTGCTAGAGTTCACGGGGAGCTGTTTTTT
- | - | TRBJ1-5 | TRBV19 | CASSKLQENQPQHF | TGTGCCAGTAGTAAGCTACAGGAAAATCAGCCCCAGCATTTT
- | - | TRBJ2-3 | TRBV5-1 | CASSLGRSTDTQYF | TGCGCCAGCAGCTTGGGCAGGAGCACAGATACGCAGTATTTT
- | TRBD1 | TRBJ1-1 | TRBV10-3 | CAISPTGDTEAFF | TGTGCCATCAGCCCGACAGGGGACACTGAAGCTTTCTTT
- | - | TRBJ1-1 | TRBV5-1 | CASRARPSGEAFF | TGCGCCAGCAGAGCGCGCCCGTCAGGCGAAGCTTTCTTT
- | - | TRBJ2-3 | TRBV7-3 | CASSVTPSTDTQYF | TGTGCCTCAAGTGTTACACCTAGCACAGATACGCAGTATTTT
once | - | TRBJ2-7 | TRBV11-3 | CASSMDRSYEQYF | TGTGCCAGCAGCATGGACAGATCCTACGAGCAGTACTTC
- | - | TRBJ2-2 | TRBV18 | CASSRTGGASGELFF | TGTGCCAGCTCACGTACGGGCGGGGCTTCGGGGGAGCTGTTTTTT
- | TRBD1 | TRBJ1-2 | TRBV3-1/TRBV3-2 | CASSLRGRGTNYGYTF | TGTGCCAGCAGCCTTAGAGGCAGGGGGACTAACTATGGCTACACCTTC
- | TRBD1 | TRBJ1-1 | TRBV28 | CASSPGTAMNTEAFF | TGTGCCAGCAGTCCTGGGACAGCTATGAACACTGAAGCTTTCTTT
- | - | TRBJ2-2 | TRBV27 | CASSLQGNTGELFF | TGTGCCAGCAGTTTACAGGGGAACACCGGGGAGCTGTTTTTT
- | TRBD2 | TRBJ2-7 | TRBV7-2 | CASSLSGYAYEQYF | TGTGCCAGCAGCCTTAGCGGGTACGCCTACGAGCAGTACTTC
- | - | TRBJ1-2 | TRBV30 | CAWSEDANYGYTF | TGTGCCTGGAGTGAGGATGCTAACTATGGCTACACCTTC
- | TRBD1 | TRBJ1-2 | TRBV18 | CASSPLLTGGDGYTF | TGTGCCAGCTCACCCTTGTTAACAGGGGGCGATGGCTACACCTTC
- | - | TRBJ1-1 | TRBV5-1 | CASGDARGTNTEAFF | TGCGCCAGCGGGGACGCGAGGGGGACGAACACTGAAGCTTTCTTT
- | - | TRBJ2-4 | TRBV6-5 | CASQIGFGKNIQYF | TGTGCCAGTCAAATAGGGTTTGGCAAAAACATTCAGTACTTC
- | - | TRBJ1-3 | TRBV16 | CASSRIGTSGAGNTIYF | TGTGCCAGCAGCCGCATAGGAACCTCGGGGGCTGGAAACACCATATATTTT
- | - | TRBJ2-3 | TRBV5-6 | CASRGLHTDTQYF | TGTGCCAGCAGGGGACTGCACACAGATACGCAGTATTTT
- | TRBD1 | TRBJ1-2 | TRBV30 | CAWSRDRVGGYTF | TGTGCCTGGAGTCGCGACAGGGTTGGTGGCTACACCTTC
- | TRBD2 | TRBJ2-1 | TRBV6-4 | CASSDSSGSYNEQFF | TGTGCCAGCAGTGACTCAAGCGGGAGCTACAATGAGCAGTTCTTC
- | - | TRBJ2-6 | TRBV11-2 | CASYKASGANVLTF | TGTGCCAGCTATAAGGCCTCTGGGGCCAACGTCCTGACTTTC
- | TRBD1 | TRBJ1-1 | TRBV5-4 | CASSFGTGVLNTEAFF | TGTGCCAGCAGTTTTGGGACAGGGGTACTGAACACTGAAGCTTTCTTT
once | TRBD1 | TRBJ2-1 | TRBV28 | CASSLDRVSNEQFF | TGTGCCAGCAGTTTAGACAGGGTAAGCAATGAGCAGTTCTTC
- | - | TRBJ2-3 | TRBV25-1 | CASSLYRPNGADTQYF | TGTGCCAGCTCCCTTTATCGGCCTAATGGGGCAGATACGCAGTATTTT
- | - | TRBJ2-3 | TRBV7-9 | CASSLAGGSTDTQYF | TGTGCCAGCAGCTTAGCGGGGGGTAGCACAGATACGCAGTATTTT